This TCR beta chain is from a study of blood T cell repertoires in COVID-19 (dated by TCRdb to about 2020). Describing the broader study: Samples covering the acute and convalescent phases of COVID-19 were provided by collaborators in the United States, Italy and Spain. Samples were obtained from the ongoing ImmuneRACE study (first 160 participants) and from about 1,300 subjects provided by 6 global collaborators. Where available, HLA class I and class II types were obtained from metadata supplied by the sample provider rather than from assay-based typing. The repertoires were made available in a free public database intended to serve as a resource for research on the immune response to SARS-CoV-2. A de-identified subject ID, COVID-19 status, age in years and sex were almost always included in the sample metadata. The dataset comprised deeply sampled blood TCRbeta repertoires from subjects exposed to, actively infected with, or recovered from COVID-19. The material from the prospective study consisted of cDNA or gDNA derived from T cells, B-cell-depleted T cells, or PBMCs.

Broad study findings and their caveats: How much clinical and demographic metadata was included differed by source and by participant, and the metadata was provided uncurated.

The immunoSEQ Assay, a bias-controlled multiplex PCR, was used to amplify TCRbeta CDR3 regions from genomic DNA. The authors' pipeline ran thus. The number of nucleated cells in each sample was estimated by amplification of reference gene primers within the assay. To quantify the absolute abundance of each unique TCRbeta CDR3 rearrangement, sequence reads were collapsed and filtered. For each sample, productive Simpson clonality was calculated by taking the square root of Simpson's diversity index across productive rearrangements. Sourced from immuneACCESS, this table was stored by TCRdb with only in-frame sequences that have V and J called. A share of the clones is absent; for the studies checked, an unresolved V gene accounts for under half, and the remainder has no known explanation. For V, J and clone size, that table is used; D and trimming come from the DNA. This sample is represented by approximately 250,000 clones; around four fifths of them were singletons. Around 6.5% of the sample is in the top ten clones.

Whole blood was collected in K2EDTA tubes by collaborating institutions according to the institutions' own protocols. For TCRbeta analysis, collaborators shipped samples in one of three forms: frozen whole blood, isolated PBMCs, or DNA extracted from either of those sample types. Notes on this clone: Its antigen is not yet known. The input lacks base qualities; no much larger clone sits a single base away.

The germline V gene encodes CDR1 LNHDA and CDR2 SQIVND (reference sequence). Measured from the cysteine to the phenylalanine, the CDR3 is 12 residues long. CDR3 DNA only is kept here, 36 bases in frame from base 1. V and J are truncated by 5 bases and 9 bases respectively, leaving an intervening sequence of 11 bases. Sequences were obtained from peripheral blood. The origin of this receptor is a woman aged 60-75 years with active or convalescent COVID-19. The receptor chain draws on TRBV19 and TRBJ1-5, with the D gene too uncertain to name. The CDR3 in this case is CASSLDFAPQHF. Read as DNA, the sequence is TGTGCCAGTAGTTTGGACTTTGCGCCCCAGCATTTT.